This T cell receptor beta chain was sequenced during a study of cytomegalovirus exposure and HLA in healthy donors. Across the whole study: Across about 400 genotyped donors, approximately 81% landed in the Caucasian-associated ancestry cluster.

Concerning this clone: What it binds is not known.

Study outcomes and limitations: Later analysis identified about 18,000 TCR beta sequences associated with HLA alleles, using a false discovery rate threshold of 0.05. Earlier analysis found most TCR beta V segments productive about 87% or about 30% of the time.

A multiplex PCR was run with 60 Vbeta primers and 13 Jbeta primers. Data came from immunoSEQ multiplex PCR; TCRdb stores just in-frame clones and leaves some out. The sample comprises about 120,000 clones, over 75% of which are singletons, and approximately 1.5% rests with the top ten. Germline V gene sequence: CDR1 MNHEY, CDR2 SVGAGI. V shed 4 bases and J shed 7 bases, with 7 bases lying between them. The CDR3 is 11 amino acids. The sequence derives from a woman younger than 35 in good health and CMV-seronegative. The source material was PBMCs. This chain joins TRBV6-5 and TRBJ2-5, with a possible D match to TRBD1 (5 bases). The CDR3: CASSWGPTQYF. The CDR3 bases are TGTGCCAGCAGTTGGGGCCCGACCCAGTACTTC.